The 8 T cell receptor beta chains reported below all come from one sample, sequenced in a study of blood T cell dynamics during melanoma immunotherapy. The method was immunoSEQ multiplex PCR; TCRdb's version includes in-frame clones alone and lacks a portion of them. The sample has some 4,500 clones, approximately 86% seen once. Time point described: pre-treatment baseline. The sequencing used blood, collected from a patient treated with checkpoint blockade. The source of these receptors is a human donor with melanoma.

The chain employs TRBV5-1 and TRBJ2-3, with 8 bases aligning to TRBD1. Germline CDR1 SGHRS, CDR2 YFSETQ. V lost 4 bases to trimming and J lost 0 bases; unmatched junction nucleotides: 19. This CDR3 has 20 residues. CDR3 residues: CASSPMPGTGPRFSTDTQYF. The CDR3 DNA reads TGCGCCAGCAGCCCGATGCCCGGGACAGGTCCTCGATTTAGCACAGATACGCAGTATTTT. Variable domain in full (rest from reference TRBV5-1 and TRBJ2-3): KAGVTQTPRYLIKTRGQQVTLSCSPISGHRSVSWYQQTPGQGLQFLFEYFSETQRNKGNFPGRFSGRQFSNSRSEMNVSTLELGDSALYLCASSPMPGTGPRFSTDTQYFGPGTRLTVL.

This rearrangement joins TRBV6-1 to TRBJ2-3, with 8 bases lining up with TRBD2. V lost 6 bases and J lost 4; bases outside the gene matches: 9. Germline V lookup: CDR1 MNHNS, CDR2 SASEGT. The CDR3 has 15 residues. DNA for the CDR3: TGTGCCAGCAGACTGCGGGAGGCCGGGGCAGATACGCAGTATTTT. Protein: CASRLREAGADTQYF.

This clone appeared a few times. The gene calls are TRBV28 and TRBJ2-7; perhaps TRBD1 as D (6 bases). Germline V gene lookup returns CDR1 MDHEN and CDR2 SYDVKM. The CDR3 runs 15 residues. V dropped 3 bases and J dropped 0 bases, with 12 bases sitting between them. The CDR3 nucleotides are TGTGCCAGCAGTTTTCAGGGGTTGGGCTCCTACGAGCAGTACTTC. The encoded protein is CASSFQGLGSYEQYF.

The chain is built from TRBV19 and TRBJ2-5; 11 positions match TRBD1. Judging by the DNA end, TRBJ2-7 fits better; the J call may be wrong. The CDR3 loop spans 15 amino acids. Germline V CDR1 and CDR2: LNHDA, SQIVND (reference sequence). This CDR3 is CASSIPGQGVYEQYF. The CDR3 DNA sequence: TGTGCCAGTAGTATTCCGGGACAGGGGGTCTACGAGCAGTACTTC.

CDR3 DNA: TGTGCCAGCAGTTACTCAGGACAGGGACCCTACGAGCAGTACTTC. Translation: CASSYSGQGPYEQYF. V and J are TRBV6-5 and TRBJ2-7; TRBD1 agrees at 8 bases. V shed 0 bases, J shed 2 bases, and the junction held 3 bases outside the gene matches. Germline V gene sequence: CDR1 MNHEY, CDR2 SVGAGI. The CDR3 runs to 15 residues.

The genes are TRBV29-1 and TRBJ2-2, with TRBD2 identical over 11 bases. V shed 7 bases and J 5 bases; nucleotides not matched to a gene: 9. Germline-derived CDR1 and CDR2 are SQVTM and ANQGSEA. This CDR3 is 15 amino acids long. The CDR3 DNA reads TGCAGCGGAAAACTAGCGGGAGAATATACCGGGGAGCTGTTTTTT. Its protein is CSGKLAGEYTGELFF.

V is TRBV11-2 and J is TRBJ2-1, with D unclear. The germline gives CDR1 SGHAT, CDR2 FQNNGV. This CDR3 region has 13 residues. Between the trimmed V and J ends, which lost 0 bases and 9 bases, there was a span of 9 bases. The CDR3 reads CASSLDLMGEQFF. Here the CDR3 DNA reads TGTGCCAGCAGCTTAGATCTTATGGGTGAGCAGTTCTTC. Combining the CDR3 with reference TRBV11-2 and TRBJ2-1 gives the whole variable domain EAGVAQSPRYKIIEKRQSVAFWCNPISGHATLYWYQQILGQGPKLLIQFQNNGVVDDSQLPKDRFSAERLKGVDSTLKIQPAKLEDSAVYLCASSLDLMGEQFFGPGTRLTVL.

Only a few counts were recorded for this clone. J is TRBJ2-5 and V is TRBV5-1; 7 bases fit TRBD2. Germline V CDR1 and CDR2: SGHRS, YFSETQ. V lost 4 bases to trimming and J lost 5 bases; unmatched junction nucleotides: 11. The CDR3 has 15 residues. The DNA of the CDR3 is TGCGCCAGCAGCAGGGAGGGGCCAACGGGGGAGACCCAGTACTTC. Its protein is CASSREGPTGETQYF.